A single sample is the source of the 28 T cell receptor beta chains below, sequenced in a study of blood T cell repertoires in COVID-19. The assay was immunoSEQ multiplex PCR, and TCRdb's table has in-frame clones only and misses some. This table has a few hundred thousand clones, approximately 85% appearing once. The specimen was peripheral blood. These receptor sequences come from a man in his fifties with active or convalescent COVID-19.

CDR3 loop: CASSQQQGNQPQHF. The CDR3 region has the DNA TGCGCCAGCAGCCAACAGCAGGGGAATCAGCCCCAGCATTTT. J is TRBJ1-5 and V is TRBV4-3, with D perhaps TRBD1 (6 bases). CDR3 length: 14 residues. Germline CDR1 and CDR2: LGHNA and YSLEER. V dropped 2 bases and J dropped 4 bases, with 9 bases sitting between them.

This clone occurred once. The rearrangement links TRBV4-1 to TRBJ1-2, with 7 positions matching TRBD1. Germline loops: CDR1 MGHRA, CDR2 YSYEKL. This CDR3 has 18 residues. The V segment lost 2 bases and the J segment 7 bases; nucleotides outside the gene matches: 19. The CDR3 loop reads CASSQPYRGKGSESGYTF. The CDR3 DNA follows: TGCGCCAGCAGCCAACCCTACAGGGGCAAGGGGTCGGAATCTGGCTACACCTTC.

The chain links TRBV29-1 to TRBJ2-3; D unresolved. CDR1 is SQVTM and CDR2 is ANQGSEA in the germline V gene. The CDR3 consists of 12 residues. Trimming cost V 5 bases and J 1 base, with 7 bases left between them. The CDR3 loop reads CSVLPGTDTQYF. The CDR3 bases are TGCAGCGTTTTACCGGGCACAGATACGCAGTATTTT.

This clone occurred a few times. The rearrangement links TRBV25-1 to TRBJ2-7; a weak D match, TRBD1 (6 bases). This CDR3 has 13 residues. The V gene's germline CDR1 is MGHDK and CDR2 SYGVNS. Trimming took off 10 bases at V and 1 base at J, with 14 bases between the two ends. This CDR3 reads CATVGTTSYEQYF. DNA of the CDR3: TGTGCCACCGTTGGGACAACTTCCTACGAGCAGTACTTC.

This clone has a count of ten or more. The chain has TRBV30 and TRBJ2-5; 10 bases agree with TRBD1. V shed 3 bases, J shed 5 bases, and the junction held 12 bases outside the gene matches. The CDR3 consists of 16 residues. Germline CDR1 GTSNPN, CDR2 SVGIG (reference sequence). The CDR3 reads CAWSAGTGARGETQYF. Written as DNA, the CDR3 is TGTGCCTGGAGCGCCGGGACAGGGGCCCGAGGGGAGACCCAGTACTTC.

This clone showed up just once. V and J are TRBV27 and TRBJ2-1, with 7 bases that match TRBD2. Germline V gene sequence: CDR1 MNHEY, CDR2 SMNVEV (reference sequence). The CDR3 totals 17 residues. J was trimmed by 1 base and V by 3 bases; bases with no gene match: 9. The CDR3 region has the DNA TGTGCCAGCAGTTTCGGGCGGGTAGCGGGTTCCTACAATGAGCAGTTCTTC. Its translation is CASSFGRVAGSYNEQFF.

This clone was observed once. The CDR3 sequence is CASSLAGTGGPSYEQYF. DNA of the CDR3: TGTGCCAGCAGCTTAGCGGGGACAGGGGGGCCATCCTACGAGCAGTACTTC. This rearrangement joins TRBV7-9 to TRBJ2-7, with 11 bases fitting TRBD1. The CDR3 is 17 amino acids. Losses at the gene ends were 0 bases for V and 1 base for J; bases not matched to a gene: 5. Germline V gene lookup returns CDR1 SEHNR and CDR2 FQNEAQ (reference sequence).

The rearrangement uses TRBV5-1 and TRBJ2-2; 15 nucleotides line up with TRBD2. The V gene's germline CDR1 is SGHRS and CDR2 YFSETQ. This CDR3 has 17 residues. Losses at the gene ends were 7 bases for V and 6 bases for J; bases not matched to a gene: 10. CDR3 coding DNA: TGCGCCAGCGCGGTAGGACTAGCGGGAGGGCTCGCCGGGGAGCTGTTTTTT. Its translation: CASAVGLAGGLAGELFF.

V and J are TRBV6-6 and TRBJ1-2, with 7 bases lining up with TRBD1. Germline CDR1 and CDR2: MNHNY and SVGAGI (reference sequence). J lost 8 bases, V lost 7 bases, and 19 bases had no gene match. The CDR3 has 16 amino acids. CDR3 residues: CASTLPEVGGEEGYTF. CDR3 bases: TGTGCCAGCACCCTACCGGAGGTAGGGGGCGAGGAGGGCTACACCTTC.

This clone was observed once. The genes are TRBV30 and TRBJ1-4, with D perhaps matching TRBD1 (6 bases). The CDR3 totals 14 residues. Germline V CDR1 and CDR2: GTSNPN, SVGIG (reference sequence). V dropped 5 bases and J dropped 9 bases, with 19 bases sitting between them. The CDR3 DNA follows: TGTGCCTGGGGAAGGGGACAACCGATGCAAAAACTGTTTTTT. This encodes CAWGRGQPMQKLFF.

The CDR3, as DNA: TGTGCCAGCAGCCAGGGGACTTCTGGCACTGAAGCTTTCTTT. It translates to CASSQGTSGTEAFF. This rearrangement joins TRBV3-1 (or the pseudogene TRBV3-2) to TRBJ1-1; D may be TRBD1 (5 bases). Germline V lookup: CDR1 LGHDT, CDR2 YNNKEL (reference sequence). The ends were cut back, 3 bases at V and 4 bases at J, with 12 bases in the middle. CDR3 length: 14 residues.

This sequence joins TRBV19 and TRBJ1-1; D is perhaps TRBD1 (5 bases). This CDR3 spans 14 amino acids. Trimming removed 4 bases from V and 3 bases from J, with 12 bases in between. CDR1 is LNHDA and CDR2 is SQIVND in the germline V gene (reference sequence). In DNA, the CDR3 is TGTGCCAGTAGTAGCAGGGCACGAGACACTGAAGCTTTCTTT. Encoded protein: CASSSRARDTEAFF. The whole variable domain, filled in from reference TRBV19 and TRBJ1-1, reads DGGITQSPKYLFRKEGQNVTLSCEQNLNHDAMYWYRQDPGQGLRLIYYSQIVNDFQKGDIAEGYSVSREKKESFPLTVTSAQKNPTAFYLCASSSRARDTEAFFGQGTRLTVV.

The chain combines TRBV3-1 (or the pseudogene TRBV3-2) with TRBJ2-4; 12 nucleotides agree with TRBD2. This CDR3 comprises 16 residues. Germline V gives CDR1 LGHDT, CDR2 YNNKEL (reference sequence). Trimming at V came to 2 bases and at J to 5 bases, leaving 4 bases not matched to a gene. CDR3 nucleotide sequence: TGTGCCAGCAGCCAAAGGCGGACTAGCGGGGAAAACATTCAGTACTTC. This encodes CASSQRRTSGENIQYF.

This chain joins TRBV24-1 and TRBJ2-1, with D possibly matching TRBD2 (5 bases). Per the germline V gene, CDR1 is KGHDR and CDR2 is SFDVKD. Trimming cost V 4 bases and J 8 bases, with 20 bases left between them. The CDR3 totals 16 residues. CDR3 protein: CATSDRGRAAGHEQFF. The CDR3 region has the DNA TGTGCCACCAGTGACCGCGGGCGGGCGGCGGGCCATGAGCAGTTCTTC.

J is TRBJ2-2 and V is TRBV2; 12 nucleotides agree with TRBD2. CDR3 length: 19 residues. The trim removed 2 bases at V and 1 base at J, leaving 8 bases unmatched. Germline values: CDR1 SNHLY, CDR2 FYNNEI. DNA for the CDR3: TGTGCCAGCAGTGAACAGGGTGGACTAGCGGGAAAGAACACCGGGGAGCTGTTTTTT. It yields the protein CASSEQGGLAGKNTGELFF.

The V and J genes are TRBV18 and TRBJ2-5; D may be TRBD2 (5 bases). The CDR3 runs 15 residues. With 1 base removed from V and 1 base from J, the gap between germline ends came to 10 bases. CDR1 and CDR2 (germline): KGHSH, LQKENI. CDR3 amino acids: CASSPLKAGQETQYF. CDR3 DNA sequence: TGTGCCAGCTCACCACTAAAGGCGGGCCAAGAGACCCAGTACTTC.

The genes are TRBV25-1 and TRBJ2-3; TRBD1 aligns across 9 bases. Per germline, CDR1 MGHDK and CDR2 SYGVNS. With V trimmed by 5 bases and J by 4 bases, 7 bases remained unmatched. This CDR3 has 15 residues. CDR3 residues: CASSKRDRESDTQYF. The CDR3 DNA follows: TGTGCCAGCAGTAAAAGGGACAGGGAATCAGATACGCAGTATTTT.

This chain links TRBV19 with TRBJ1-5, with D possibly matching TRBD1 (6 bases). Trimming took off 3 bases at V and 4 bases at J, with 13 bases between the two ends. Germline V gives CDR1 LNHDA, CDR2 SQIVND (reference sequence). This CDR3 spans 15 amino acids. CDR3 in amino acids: CASSMQGLKNQPQHF. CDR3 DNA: TGTGCCAGTAGTATGCAGGGGCTGAAAAATCAGCCCCAGCATTTT.

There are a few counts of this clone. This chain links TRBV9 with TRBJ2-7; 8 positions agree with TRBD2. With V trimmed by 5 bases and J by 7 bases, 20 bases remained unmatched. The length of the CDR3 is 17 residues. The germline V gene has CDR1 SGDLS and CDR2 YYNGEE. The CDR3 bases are TGTGCCAGCAGACCCCGTCGCTCAACGGGAGGGCCGGGGGAGCAGTACTTC. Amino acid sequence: CASRPRRSTGGPGEQYF.

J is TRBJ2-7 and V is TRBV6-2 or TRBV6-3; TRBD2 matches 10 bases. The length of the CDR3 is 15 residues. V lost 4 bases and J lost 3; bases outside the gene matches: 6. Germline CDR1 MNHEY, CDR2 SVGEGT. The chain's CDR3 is CASSSPTSGLYEQYF. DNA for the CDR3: TGTGCCAGCAGTTCCCCGACTAGCGGGCTCTACGAGCAGTACTTC.

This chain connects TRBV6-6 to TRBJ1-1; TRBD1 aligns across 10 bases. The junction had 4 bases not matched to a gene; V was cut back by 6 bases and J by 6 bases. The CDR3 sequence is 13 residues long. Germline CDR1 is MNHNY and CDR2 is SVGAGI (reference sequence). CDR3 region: CASSPGQGSEAFF. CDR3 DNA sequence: TGTGCCAGCAGCCCGGGACAGGGGTCTGAAGCTTTCTTT.

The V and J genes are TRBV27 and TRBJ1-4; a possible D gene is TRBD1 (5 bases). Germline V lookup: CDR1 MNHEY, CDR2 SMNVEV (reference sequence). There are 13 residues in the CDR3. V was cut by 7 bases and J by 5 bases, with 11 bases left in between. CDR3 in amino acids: CASKTGENEKLFF. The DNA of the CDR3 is TGTGCCAGCAAAACAGGAGAAAATGAAAAACTGTTTTTT. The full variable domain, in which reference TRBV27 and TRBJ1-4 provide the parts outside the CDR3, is EAQVTQNPRYLITVTGKKLTVTCSQNMNHEYMSWYRQDPGLGLRQIYYSMNVEVTDKGDVPEGYKVSRKEKRNFPLILESPSPNQTSLYFCASKTGENEKLFFGSGTQLSVL.

Written as DNA, the CDR3 is TGTGCCAGCAGCGTTAGCGGGAGGGCTTTATTGGATGAGCAGTTCTTC. Translation gives CASSVSGRALLDEQFF. J is TRBJ2-1 and V is TRBV9, with 11 bases identical to TRBD2. CDR1 is SGDLS, CDR2 YYNGEE, per germline. CDR3 length: 16 residues. The J segment lost 8 bases and the V segment lost 2 bases, leaving 9 bases of the junction unmatched.

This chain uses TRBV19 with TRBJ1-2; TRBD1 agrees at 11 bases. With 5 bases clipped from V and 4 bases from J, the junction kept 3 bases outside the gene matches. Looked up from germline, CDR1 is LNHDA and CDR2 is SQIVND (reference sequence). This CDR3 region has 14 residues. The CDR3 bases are TGTGCCAGTAGTCCGGGACAGGGGGGCTATGGCTACACCTTC. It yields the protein CASSPGQGGYGYTF.

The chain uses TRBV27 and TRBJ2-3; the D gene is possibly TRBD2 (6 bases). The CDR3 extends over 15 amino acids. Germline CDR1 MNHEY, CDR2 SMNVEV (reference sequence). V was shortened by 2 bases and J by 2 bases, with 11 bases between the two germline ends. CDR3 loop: CASSLGTSLTDTQYF. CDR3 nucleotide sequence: TGTGCCAGCAGTTTAGGCACTAGCCTCACAGATACGCAGTATTTT.

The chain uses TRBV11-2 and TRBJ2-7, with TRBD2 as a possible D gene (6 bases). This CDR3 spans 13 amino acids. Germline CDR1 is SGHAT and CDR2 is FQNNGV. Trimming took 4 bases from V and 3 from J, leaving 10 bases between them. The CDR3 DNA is TGTGCCAGCAGCTCGGGGGACGGCTACGAGCAGTACTTC. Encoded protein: CASSSGDGYEQYF.

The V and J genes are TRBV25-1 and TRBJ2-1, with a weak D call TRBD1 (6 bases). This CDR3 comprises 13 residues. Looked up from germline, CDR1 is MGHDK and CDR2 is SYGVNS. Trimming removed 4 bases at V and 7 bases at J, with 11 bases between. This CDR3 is CASSVERGNEQFF. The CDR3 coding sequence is TGTGCCAGCAGTGTAGAGAGGGGGAATGAGCAGTTCTTC. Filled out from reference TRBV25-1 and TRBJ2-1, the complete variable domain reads EADIYQTPRYLVIGTGKKITLECSQTMGHDKMYWYQQDPGMELHLIHYSYGVNSTEKGDLSSESTVSRIRTEHFPLTLESARPSHTSQYLCASSVERGNEQFFGPGTRLTVL.

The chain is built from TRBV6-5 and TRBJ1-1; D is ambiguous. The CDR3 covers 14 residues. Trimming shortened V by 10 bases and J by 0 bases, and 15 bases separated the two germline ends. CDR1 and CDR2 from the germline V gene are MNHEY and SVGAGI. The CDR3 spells CATSDSALNTEAFF. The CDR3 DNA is TGTGCCACCTCAGATTCCGCTCTGAACACTGAAGCTTTCTTT.